The clone carrying this T cell receptor beta chain has ten or more counts. The source of the sample is a study of T cells in Graves' hyperthyroidism and ophthalmopathy. TCR beta CDR3 region amplification was performed from RNA transcripts. HTBI primers drove first-round RT-PCR of the TCR CDR3. TCRdb re-called the multiplex PCR reads through MiXCR, storing one row per CDR3 protein. The table lists roughly 300,000 distinct CDR3 sequences, around a fifth of them singletons. V shed 2 bases and J 1 base; nucleotides not matched to a gene: 1. This CDR3 comprises 16 residues. In germline, CDR1 is KGHDR, CDR2 SFDVKD.

Source material: blood. This sequence was found in a woman in her 50s with Graves' hyperthyroidism. J is TRBJ1-5 and V is TRBV24-1, with 10 bases aligning to TRBD1. CDR3 residues: CATSDSGQGSNQPQHF. Here the CDR3 DNA reads TGTGCCACCAGTGATTCGGGACAGGGGAGCAATCAGCCCCAGCATTTT.